What follows describes a single T cell receptor beta chain. Its target is unknown. The data stem from a study of cytomegalovirus exposure and HLA in healthy donors. Study-wide background: When about 400 donors were genotyped, over 80% of them were found to fall in the Caucasian-associated ancestry cluster.

Primers included in the PCR were 60 Vbeta and 13 Jbeta primers. Here immunoSEQ multiplex PCR was the method, and the copy in TCRdb shows in-frame clones only, minus some. Here the sample table reports 150,000 or so clones. Findings and caveats of the study: In an earlier analysis, productive rearrangement rates for most beta V segments clustered near 87% or 30%. Reports indicate that TCR beta sequences accurately predicted the HLA-A and HLA-B alleles of most subjects.

Germline V gives CDR1 MNHEY, CDR2 SMNVEV (reference sequence). This CDR3 has 15 amino acids. V was clipped by 5 bases and J by 0 bases; unmatched bases: 5. V is TRBV27 and J is TRBJ1-1, with 8 bases aligning to TRBD1. The TCR comes from a woman in her fifties or sixties in good health and CMV-seronegative. The sequencing input was PBMCs. Written as DNA, the CDR3 is TGTGCCAGCAGTATCGGACAGGGAATGAACACTGAAGCTTTCTTT. It specifies CASSIGQGMNTEAFF.